This T cell receptor beta chain was found in a study of T cell responses to AZD1222 COVID-19 vaccine. Using immunoSEQ multiplex PCR, the repertoire was profiled, and TCRdb retains in-frame clones only, with some absent. Of about 81,000 clones detected, 90% to 95% appear once; the ten largest clones hold roughly 10%. General study points: Close to half of all spike-specific TCRs reportedly target regions of the variants that are unmutated.

Per the germline V gene, CDR1 is MDHEN and CDR2 is SYDVKM. J lost 0 bases, V lost 4 bases, and 6 bases had no gene match. The CDR3 length is 16 residues. Notes on this clone: Its antigen is still unknown.

The source was peripheral blood, collected 28 days after the second AZD1222 dose. The receptor's source is an adult who received the AZD1222 COVID-19 vaccine. V gene TRBV28 combines with J gene TRBJ1-3, with 7 positions matching TRBD1. This CDR3 reads CASSSGRDSSGNTIYF. In nucleotides, the CDR3 is TGTGCCAGCAGTTCGGGCCGGGACAGCTCTGGAAACACCATATATTTT.